The 3 T cell receptor beta chains listed next were all sequenced from one sample in a study of regulatory T cells in long-lasting Graves disease. In building TCR beta libraries, iRepertoire HTBI primers were used together with Arm-PCR of CDR3 regions. MiXCR, applied by TCRdb to the multiplex PCR reads, yields one record per CDR3 protein. The sample shows hundreds of thousands of distinct CDR3 sequences, roughly 15% of them seen only once. Time point: newly diagnosed GD, antithyroid drugs for less than 3 months. The TCR library was prepared using RNA isolated from PBMCs. This same sample was also part of a study on T cells in Graves' hyperthyroidism and ophthalmopathy.

The sample was peripheral blood mononuclear cells (PBMCs), taken at new diagnosis, from a patient treated with antithyroid drugs. These TCRs come from a man aged 18-30 years with Graves disease.

This clonotype was seen ten or more times. This chain uses TRBV12-3 or TRBV12-4 with TRBJ2-7; 14 bases fit TRBD2. The trim removed 0 bases at V and 1 base at J, leaving 2 bases unmatched. The CDR3 sequence is 17 residues long. DNA of the CDR3: TGTGCCAGCAGTTTAGCAGGACTAGCGGGAGGATCCTACGAGCAGTACTTC. It translates to CASSLAGLAGGSYEQYF.

Only a few counts were recorded for this clonotype. The chain employs TRBV13 and TRBJ2-3; D unclear. The CDR3 contains 14 residues. Germline V gives CDR1 PRHDT, CDR2 FYEKMQ (reference sequence). V lost 5 bases and J 2 bases, leaving 11 bases between the germline ends. The CDR3 reads CASSPDDYTDTQYF. The DNA for the CDR3 is TGTGCCAGCAGCCCGGATGATTACACAGATACGCAGTATTTT.

This clonotype was counted a few times. The CDR3 sequence is CASSYLGQGSDEQFF. For the CDR3, the DNA is TGTGCCAGCAGCTACCTAGGACAGGGGAGCGATGAGCAGTTCTTC. The chain carries TRBV11-3 and TRBJ2-1; 9 nucleotides line up with TRBD1. The CDR3 is made up of 15 amino acids. J gave up 8 bases and V 4 bases, and 9 bases lay outside the gene matches. Germline loops: CDR1 SGHNT, CDR2 YENEEA. The entire variable domain, with the rest obtained from reference TRBV11-3 and TRBJ2-1, is as follows: EAGVVQSPRYKIIEKKQPVAFWCNPISGHNTLYWYLQNLGQGPELLIRYENEEAVDDSQLPKDRFSAERLKGVDSTLKIQPAELGDSAVYLCASSYLGQGSDEQFFGPGTRLTVL.